This T cell receptor beta chain was captured by sequencing in a study of blood T cells in healthy people across ages. Combining a sample-barcoded 5' primer with a J-beta primer mix, a second PCR ran for roughly 6 to 12 cycles. TCRdb reprocessed the 5' RACE reads with MiXCR, giving one entry per CDR3 protein. The sample shows about 830,000 distinct CDR3 sequences, approximately 65% of them seen only once. The germline V gene encodes CDR1 SQVTM and CDR2 ANQGSEA. CDR3 length: 16 amino acids. V lost 6 bases, J lost 4 bases, and 25 bases lay in between. The J gene is TRBJ2-7, the V gene TRBV29-1; a weak D match, TRBD1 (5 bases). The sequence derives from a man aged 25 to 40 in good health. Sequencing was performed on blood. The CDR3 region is CSVASVKAETVYEQYF. CDR3 in DNA: TGCAGCGTCGCCAGCGTTAAAGCCGAGACAGTGTACGAGCAGTACTTC.